The clone carrying this TCR beta chain has ten or more counts. The antigen is unknown. Sequenced by immunoSEQ multiplex PCR; TCRdb stores in-frame clones only, minus some. The sample has about 870,000 clones; 80% to 95% are singletons. CD45RO negativity and positive selection for CCR7 defined naive CD8 cells, a population that excluded terminally differentiated effector memory CD45RA+ cells. The data originate from a study of shared clonotypes between healthy human individuals. Study overall: CD8 memory received one plate per donor, CD8 naive two, CD4 memory three and CD4 naive three.

This CDR3 comprises 16 residues. Trimming shortened V by 0 bases and J by 3 bases, and 14 bases separated the two germline ends. Per the germline V gene, CDR1 is SGHAT and CDR2 is FQNNGV. Study results and limitations: Unshared clonotypes carried lower generation probabilities than those common to all four donors. Rarefaction indicated that sorted-subset sequencing remained incomplete although depth was large. Clonotype sharing among donors was thought likely to change with sequencing depth.

The sequencing input was naive CD8+ T cells sorted from blood. The receptor comes from a man aged 25 to 45 in good health. J is TRBJ1-2 and V is TRBV11-2; the D gene is possibly TRBD1 (6 bases). CDR3 region: CASSLEAGGGYYGYTF. The CDR3, as DNA: TGTGCCAGCAGCTTAGAAGCTGGGGGCGGCTACTATGGCTACACCTTC.